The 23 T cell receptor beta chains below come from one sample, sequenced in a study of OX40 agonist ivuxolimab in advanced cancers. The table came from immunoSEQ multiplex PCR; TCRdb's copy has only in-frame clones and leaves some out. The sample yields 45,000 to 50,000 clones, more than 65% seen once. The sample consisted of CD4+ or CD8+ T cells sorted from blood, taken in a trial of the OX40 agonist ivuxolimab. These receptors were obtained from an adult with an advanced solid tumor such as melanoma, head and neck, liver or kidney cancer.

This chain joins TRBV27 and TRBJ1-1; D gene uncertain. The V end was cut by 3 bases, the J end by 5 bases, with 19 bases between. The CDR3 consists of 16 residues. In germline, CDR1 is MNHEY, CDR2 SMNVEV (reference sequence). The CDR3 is CASSFSVGTMGTEAFF. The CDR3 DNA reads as TGTGCCAGCAGTTTCTCCGTGGGCACCATGGGGACTGAAGCTTTCTTT.

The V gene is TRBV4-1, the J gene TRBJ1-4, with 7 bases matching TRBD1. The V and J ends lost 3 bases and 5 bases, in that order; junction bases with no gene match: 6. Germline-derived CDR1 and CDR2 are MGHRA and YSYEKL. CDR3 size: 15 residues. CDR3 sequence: CASSQTGTVNEKLFF. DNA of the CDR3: TGCGCCAGCAGCCAGACCGGGACAGTAAATGAAAAACTGTTTTTT.

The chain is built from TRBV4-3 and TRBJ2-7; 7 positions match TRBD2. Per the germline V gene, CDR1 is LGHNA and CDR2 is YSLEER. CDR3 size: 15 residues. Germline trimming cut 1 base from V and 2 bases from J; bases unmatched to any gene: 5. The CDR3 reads CASSQVGGRAYEQYF. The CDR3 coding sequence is TGCGCCAGCAGCCAAGTGGGAGGGAGAGCCTACGAGCAGTACTTC.

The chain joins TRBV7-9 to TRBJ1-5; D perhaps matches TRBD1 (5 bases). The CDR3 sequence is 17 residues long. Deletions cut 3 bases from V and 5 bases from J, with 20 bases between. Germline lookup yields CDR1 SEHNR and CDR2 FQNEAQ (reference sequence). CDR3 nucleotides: TGTGCCAGCAGCTTGGTCCGGCAGGGAGAAATTTATCAGCCCCAGCATTTT. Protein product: CASSLVRQGEIYQPQHF.

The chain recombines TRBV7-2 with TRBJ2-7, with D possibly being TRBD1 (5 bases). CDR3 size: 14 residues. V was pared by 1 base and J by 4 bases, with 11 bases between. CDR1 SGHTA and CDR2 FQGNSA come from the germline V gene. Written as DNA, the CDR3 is TGTGCCAGCAGCTTAGACCCAGGGATTTACGAGCAGTACTTC. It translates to CASSLDPGIYEQYF.

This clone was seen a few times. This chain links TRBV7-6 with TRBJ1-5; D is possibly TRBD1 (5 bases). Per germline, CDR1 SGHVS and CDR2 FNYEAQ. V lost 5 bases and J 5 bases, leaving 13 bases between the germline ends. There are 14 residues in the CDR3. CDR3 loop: CASSKDSFDQPQHF. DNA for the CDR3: TGTGCCAGCAGCAAAGACAGTTTCGATCAGCCCCAGCATTTT.

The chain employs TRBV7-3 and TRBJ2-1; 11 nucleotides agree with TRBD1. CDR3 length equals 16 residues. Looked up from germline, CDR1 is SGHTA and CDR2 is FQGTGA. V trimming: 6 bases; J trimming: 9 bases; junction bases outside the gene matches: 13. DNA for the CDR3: TGTGCCAGCAGTTCGGGGACAGGGGGGGCGTTTGGTGAGCAGTTCTTC. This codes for CASSSGTGGAFGEQFF. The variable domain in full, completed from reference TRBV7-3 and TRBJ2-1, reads GAGVSQTPSNKVTEKGKYVELRCDPISGHTALYWYRQSLGQGPEFLIYFQGTGAADDSGLPNDRFFAVRPEGSVSTLKIQRTERGDSAVYLCASSSGTGGAFGEQFFGPGTRLTVL.

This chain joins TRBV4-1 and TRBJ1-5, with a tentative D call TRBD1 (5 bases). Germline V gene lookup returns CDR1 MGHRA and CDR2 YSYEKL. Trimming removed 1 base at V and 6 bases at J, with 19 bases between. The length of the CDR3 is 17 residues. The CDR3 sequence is CASSQVDMGFGTQPQHF. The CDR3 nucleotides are TGCGCCAGCAGCCAAGTAGATATGGGGTTCGGGACTCAGCCCCAGCATTTT.

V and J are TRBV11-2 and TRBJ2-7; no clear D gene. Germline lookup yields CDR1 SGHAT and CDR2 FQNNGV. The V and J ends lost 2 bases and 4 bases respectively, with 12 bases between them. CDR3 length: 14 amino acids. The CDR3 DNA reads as TGTGCCAGCAGCTTAAGCCACGCCGGATACGAGCAGTACTTC. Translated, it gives CASSLSHAGYEQYF. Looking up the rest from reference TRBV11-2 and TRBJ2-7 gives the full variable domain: EAGVAQSPRYKIIEKRQSVAFWCNPISGHATLYWYQQILGQGPKLLIQFQNNGVVDDSQLPKDRFSAERLKGVDSTLKIQPAKLEDSAVYLCASSLSHAGYEQYFGPGTRLTVT.

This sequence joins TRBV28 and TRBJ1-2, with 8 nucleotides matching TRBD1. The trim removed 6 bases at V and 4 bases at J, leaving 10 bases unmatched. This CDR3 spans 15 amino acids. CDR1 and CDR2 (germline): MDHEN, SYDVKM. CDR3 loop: CASRLPRGHPYGYTF. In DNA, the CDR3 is TGTGCCAGCAGACTACCCAGGGGGCATCCCTATGGCTACACCTTC.

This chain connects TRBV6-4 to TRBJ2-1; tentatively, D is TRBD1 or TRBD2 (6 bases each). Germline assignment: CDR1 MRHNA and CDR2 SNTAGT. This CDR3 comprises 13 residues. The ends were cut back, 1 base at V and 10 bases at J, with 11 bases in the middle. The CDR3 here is CASSDYKGGEQFF. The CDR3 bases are TGTGCCAGCAGTGACTACAAGGGGGGCGAGCAGTTCTTC.

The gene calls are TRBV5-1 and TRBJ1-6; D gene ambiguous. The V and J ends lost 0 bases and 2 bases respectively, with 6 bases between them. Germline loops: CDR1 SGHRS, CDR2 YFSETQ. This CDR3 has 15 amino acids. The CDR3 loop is CASSLVGTYNSPLHF. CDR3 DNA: TGCGCCAGCAGCTTGGTTGGGACCTATAATTCACCCCTCCACTTT.

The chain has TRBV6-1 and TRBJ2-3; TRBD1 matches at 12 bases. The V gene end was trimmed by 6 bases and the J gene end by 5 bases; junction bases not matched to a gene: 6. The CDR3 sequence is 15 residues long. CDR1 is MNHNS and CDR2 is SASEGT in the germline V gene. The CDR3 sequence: CASSLGQGAGDTQYF. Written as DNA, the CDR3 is TGTGCCAGCAGCCTGGGACAGGGGGCAGGAGATACGCAGTATTTT.

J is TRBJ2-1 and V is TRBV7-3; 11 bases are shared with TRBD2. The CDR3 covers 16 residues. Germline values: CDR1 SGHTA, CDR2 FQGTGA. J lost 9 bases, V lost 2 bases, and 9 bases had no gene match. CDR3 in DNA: TGTGCCAGCAGCTTAGAGGGGACTAGCGGAAGAGGTGAGCAGTTCTTC. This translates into CASSLEGTSGRGEQFF.

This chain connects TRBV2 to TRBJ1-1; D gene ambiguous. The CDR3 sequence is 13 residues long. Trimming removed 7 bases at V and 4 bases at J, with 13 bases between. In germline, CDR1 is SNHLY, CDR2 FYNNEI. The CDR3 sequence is CASTPRVFTEAFF. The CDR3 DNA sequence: TGTGCCAGCACCCCGAGGGTTTTCACTGAAGCTTTCTTT.

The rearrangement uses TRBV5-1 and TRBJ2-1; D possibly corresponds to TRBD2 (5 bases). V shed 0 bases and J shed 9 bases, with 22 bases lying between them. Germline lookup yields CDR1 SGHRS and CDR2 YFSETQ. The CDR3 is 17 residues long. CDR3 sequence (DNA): TGCGCCAGCAGCTTGGGAGGGTCCTCCTCCCCCCAGGTTGAGCAGTTCTTC. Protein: CASSLGGSSSPQVEQFF.

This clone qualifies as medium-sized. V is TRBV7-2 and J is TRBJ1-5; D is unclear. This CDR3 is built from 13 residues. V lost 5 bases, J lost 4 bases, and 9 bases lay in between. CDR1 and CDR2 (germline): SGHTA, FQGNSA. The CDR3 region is CASSASTNQPQHF. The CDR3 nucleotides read TGTGCCAGCAGCGCCTCGACAAATCAGCCCCAGCATTTT.

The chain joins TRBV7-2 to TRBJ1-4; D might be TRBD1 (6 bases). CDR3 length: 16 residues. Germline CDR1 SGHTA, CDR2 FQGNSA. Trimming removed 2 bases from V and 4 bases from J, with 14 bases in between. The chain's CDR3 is CASSLRSRGYNEKLFF. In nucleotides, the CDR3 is TGTGCCAGCAGCTTAAGGTCAAGGGGGTATAATGAAAAACTGTTTTTT.

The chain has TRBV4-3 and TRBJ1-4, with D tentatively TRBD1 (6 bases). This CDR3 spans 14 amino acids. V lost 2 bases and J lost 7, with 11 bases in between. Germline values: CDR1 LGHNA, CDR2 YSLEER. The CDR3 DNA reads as TGCGCCAGCAGCCAAAGGGGGGGAGGTGAAAAACTGTTTTTT. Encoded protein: CASSQRGGGEKLFF.

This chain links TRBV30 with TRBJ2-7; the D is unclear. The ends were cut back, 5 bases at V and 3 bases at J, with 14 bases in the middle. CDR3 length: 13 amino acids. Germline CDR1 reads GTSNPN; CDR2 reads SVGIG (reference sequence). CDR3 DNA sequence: TGTGCCTGGGGAGCGCTGGCCAGCTACGAGCAGTACTTC. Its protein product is CAWGALASYEQYF. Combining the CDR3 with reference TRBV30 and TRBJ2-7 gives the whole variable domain SQTIHQWPATLVQPVGSPLSLECTVEGTSNPNLYWYRQAAGRGLQLLFYSVGIGQISSEVPQNLSASRPQDRQFILSSKKLLLSDSGFYLCAWGALASYEQYFGPGTRLTVT.

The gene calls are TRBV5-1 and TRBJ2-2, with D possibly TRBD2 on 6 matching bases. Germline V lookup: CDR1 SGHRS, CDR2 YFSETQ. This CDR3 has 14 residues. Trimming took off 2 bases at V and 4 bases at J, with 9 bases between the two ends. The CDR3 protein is CASSLGRGTGELFF. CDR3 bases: TGCGCCAGCAGCTTAGGGCGGGGCACCGGGGAGCTGTTTTTT.

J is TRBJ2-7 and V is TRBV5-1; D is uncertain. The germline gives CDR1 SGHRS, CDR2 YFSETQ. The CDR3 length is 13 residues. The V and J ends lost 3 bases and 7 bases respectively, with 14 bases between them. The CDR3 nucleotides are TGCGCCAGCAGCTGGGCCCCTCTGGGGGAGCAGTACTTC. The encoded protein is CASSWAPLGEQYF.

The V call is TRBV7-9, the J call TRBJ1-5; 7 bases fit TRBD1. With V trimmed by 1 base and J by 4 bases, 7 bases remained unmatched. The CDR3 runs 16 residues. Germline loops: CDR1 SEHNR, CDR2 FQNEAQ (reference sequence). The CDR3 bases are TGTGCCAGCAGCTTAGTCACAGGGGCCTGGAATCAGCCCCAGCATTTT. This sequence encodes CASSLVTGAWNQPQHF.